Each of the 5 T cell receptor beta chains below was sequenced from the same sample in a study of blood T cells in healthy people across ages. Alongside a J-beta primer mix, a sample-barcoded 5' primer served in a second PCR lasting about 7 to 12 cycles. TCRdb reanalysed the 5' RACE reads using MiXCR and keeps one entry per CDR3 protein. Of 800,000 to 950,000 distinct CDR3 sequences in the sample, 30% to 45% were seen once. The sample consisted of blood. Receptors were obtained from a young man in good health.

V is TRBV2 and J is TRBJ2-4, with a possible D match to TRBD1 (5 bases). Looked up from germline, CDR1 is SNHLY and CDR2 is FYNNEI. This CDR3 contains 12 residues. Trimming stripped 6 bases from V and 10 bases from J, with 13 bases between. CDR3 protein: CASSEQTVIQYF. Written as DNA, the CDR3 is TGTGCCAGCAGCGAGCAGACAGTTATTCAGTACTTC.

In regard to this clonotype: Since a much larger clone is just one base distant, this may be a read error. This chain links TRBV29-1 with TRBJ1-2; D gene uncertain. Germline-derived CDR1 and CDR2 are SQVTM and ANQGSEA. The CDR3 extends over 11 amino acids. DNA of the CDR3: TGCAGCGGTGAAGAAGGGTTAGGCTACACCTTC. This sequence encodes CSGEEGLGYTF.

This clonotype was counted only a few times. The chain carries TRBV7-2 and TRBJ2-1, with D hard to call. This CDR3 region has 13 residues. Germline V lookup: CDR1 SGHTA, CDR2 FQGNSA. V was trimmed by 0 bases and J by 8 bases, leaving 8 bases between them. CDR3 loop: CASSLARQDEQFF. Written as DNA, the CDR3 is TGTGCCAGCAGCTTAGCGCGCCAGGATGAGCAGTTCTTC. The complete variable domain, with remaining parts taken from reference TRBV7-2 and TRBJ2-1, reads GAGVSQSPSNKVTEKGKDVELRCDPISGHTALYWYRQSLGQGLEFLIYFQGNSAPDKSGLPSDRFSAERTGGSVSTLTIQRTQQEDSAVYLCASSLARQDEQFFGPGTRLTVL.

This clonotype has a handful of counts. The CDR3 coding sequence is TGTGCCAGCAGCTTAAGCAGCGGCGATGACGGGGAGCTGTTTTTT. Residues: CASSLSSGDDGELFF. This sequence joins TRBV7-3 and TRBJ2-2, with D possibly matching TRBD2 (5 bases). The V and J ends lost 1 base and 7 bases respectively, with 13 bases between them. The length of the CDR3 is 15 residues. Germline V lookup: CDR1 SGHTA, CDR2 FQGTGA.

This clonotype was counted many times. This rearrangement joins TRBV12-3 or TRBV12-4 to TRBJ1-2, with D unresolved. The CDR3 is 15 amino acids. V was cut by 4 bases and J by 4 bases, with 16 bases left in between. The CDR3 region is CASSSDRQSLYGYTF. CDR3 coding DNA: TGTGCCAGCAGTTCAGACCGGCAAAGTCTCTATGGCTACACCTTC.